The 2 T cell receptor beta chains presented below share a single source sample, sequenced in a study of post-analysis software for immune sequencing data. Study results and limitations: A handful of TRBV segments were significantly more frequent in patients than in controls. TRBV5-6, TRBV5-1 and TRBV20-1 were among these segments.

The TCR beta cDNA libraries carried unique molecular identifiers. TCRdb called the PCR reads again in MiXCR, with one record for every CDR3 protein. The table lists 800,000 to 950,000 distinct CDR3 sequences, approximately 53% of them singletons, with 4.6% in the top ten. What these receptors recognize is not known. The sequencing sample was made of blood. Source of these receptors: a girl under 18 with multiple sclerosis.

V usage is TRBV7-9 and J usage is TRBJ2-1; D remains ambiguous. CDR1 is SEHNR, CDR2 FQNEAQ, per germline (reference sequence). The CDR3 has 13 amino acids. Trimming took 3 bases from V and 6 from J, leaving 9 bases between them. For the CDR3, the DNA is TGTGCCAGCAGCTTGTGGGAAGTCAATGAGCAGTTCTTC. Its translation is CASSLWEVNEQFF.

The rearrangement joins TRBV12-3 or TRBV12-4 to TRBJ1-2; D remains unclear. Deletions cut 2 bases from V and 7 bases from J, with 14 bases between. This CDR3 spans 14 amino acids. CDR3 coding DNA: TGTGCCAGCAGTTTAAGGGAAAAGGTCGGTGGCTACACCTTC. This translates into CASSLREKVGGYTF.